The 20 T cell receptor beta chains given below trace back to one sample, sequenced in a study of shared clonotypes between healthy human individuals. Only in-frame clones appear in the TCRdb table, and some are missing; sequencing was by immunoSEQ multiplex PCR. The sample yields about 1.5 million clones, approximately 98% seen once. The sample taken for sequencing was naive CD4+ T cells sorted from blood. Subset specified: CD45RA+ positively selected. The receptor set was obtained from a man younger than 40 in good health.

V usage is TRBV7-9 and J usage is TRBJ1-4; D is perhaps TRBD1 (5 bases). Trimming left V 0 bases short and J 8 bases short, with 7 bases between. This CDR3 comprises 13 residues. The germline gives CDR1 SEHNR, CDR2 FQNEAQ (reference sequence). The CDR3 spells CASSLAGDEKLFF. The CDR3 DNA is TGTGCCAGCAGCTTAGCAGGGGACGAAAAACTGTTTTTT.

This chain connects TRBV18 to TRBJ1-2; D is undetermined. The CDR3 consists of 15 residues. Between the trimmed V and J ends, which lost 2 bases and 4 bases, there was a span of 14 bases. Germline V gene sequence: CDR1 KGHSH, CDR2 LQKENI. This CDR3 is CASSPVSGMGYGYTF. In DNA form, the CDR3 reads TGTGCCAGCTCACCAGTTTCCGGAATGGGCTATGGCTACACCTTC. The whole variable domain, filled in from reference TRBV18 and TRBJ1-2, reads NAGVMQNPRHLVRRRGQEARLRCSPMKGHSHVYWYRQLPEEGLKFMVYLQKENIIDESGMPKERFSAEFPKEGPSILRIQQVVRGDSAAYFCASSPVSGMGYGYTFGSGTRLTVV.

The V gene is TRBV4-1, the J gene TRBJ1-3; possibly TRBD1 for D (6 bases). Per germline, CDR1 MGHRA and CDR2 YSYEKL. Trimming shortened V by 3 bases and J by 4 bases, and 10 bases separated the two germline ends. The CDR3 loop spans 14 amino acids. The CDR3 coding sequence is TGCGCCAGCAGCCATCGGGGGCGAGGAAACACCATATATTTT. This encodes CASSHRGRGNTIYF.

The CDR3 loop reads CASSLGLRGEGYGYTF. The CDR3 region has the DNA TGTGCCAGCAGTTTGGGCTTGCGGGGGGAGGGCTATGGCTACACCTTC. The chain carries TRBV28 and TRBJ1-2, with D maybe TRBD1 (5 bases). Between the trimmed V and J ends, which lost 3 bases and 4 bases, there was a span of 18 bases. Germline CDR1 and CDR2: MDHEN and SYDVKM. This CDR3 is built from 16 residues.

The rearrangement joins TRBV6-4 to TRBJ2-1, with a possible D match to TRBD2 (5 bases). This CDR3 has 14 residues. Trimming stripped 3 bases from V and 8 bases from J, with 14 bases between. Germline loops: CDR1 MRHNA, CDR2 SNTAGT. The CDR3 reads CASSESSFLHEQFF. CDR3 nucleotide sequence: TGTGCCAGCAGTGAATCTAGCTTTCTCCATGAGCAGTTCTTC.

The genes are TRBV28 and TRBJ1-1; D gene unclear. The V gene's germline CDR1 is MDHEN and CDR2 SYDVKM. This CDR3 region has 12 residues. V was shortened by 3 bases and J by 5 bases, with 7 bases between the two germline ends. CDR3 in amino acids: CASSFGRTEAFF. DNA for the CDR3: TGTGCCAGCAGTTTTGGAAGAACTGAAGCTTTCTTT.

This clone appeared once. The V and J genes are TRBV10-2 and TRBJ1-5; 9 bases fit TRBD1. After removal of 10 bases from V and 6 bases from J, the junction contained 7 bases not matched to a gene. The germline V gene has CDR1 WSHSY and CDR2 SAAADI. The CDR3 runs 13 residues. CDR3 nucleotides: TGCGCCACTCGGGACAGGGTTTTTCAGCCCCAGCATTTT. This codes for CATRDRVFQPQHF.

This sequence joins TRBV7-9 and TRBJ2-2; D is perhaps TRBD1 (6 bases). Trimming removed 2 bases at V and 6 bases at J, with 13 bases between. CDR3 length: 15 amino acids. Germline V gives CDR1 SEHNR, CDR2 FQNEAQ (reference sequence). This chain's CDR3 is CASSLRDTASGELFF. CDR3 in DNA: TGTGCCAGCAGCTTAAGGGACACGGCGTCCGGGGAGCTGTTTTTT.

The chain is built from TRBV18 and TRBJ2-3; D gene uncertain. Trimming cost V 5 bases and J 2 bases, with 8 bases left between them. CDR1 is KGHSH, CDR2 LQKENI, per germline. CDR3 size: 13 residues. Here the CDR3 reads CASSTSLTDTQYF. In nucleotides, the CDR3 is TGTGCCAGCTCAACCTCACTCACAGATACGCAGTATTTT.

This sequence joins TRBV7-9 and TRBJ1-2; a possible D gene is TRBD1 (6 bases). The germline V and J ends were trimmed by 5 bases and 5 bases, with 24 bases remaining between them. Germline V gene data show CDR1 as SEHNR and CDR2 as FQNEAQ (reference sequence). This CDR3 contains 17 residues. The CDR3 spells CASSLHTPGRGRYGYTF. As DNA, the CDR3 is TGTGCCAGCAGCCTGCACACACCCGGGAGGGGGAGGTATGGCTACACCTTC.

The chain uses TRBV20-1 and TRBJ2-3; weak D call: TRBD2 (6 bases). This CDR3 comprises 11 residues. The germline gives CDR1 DFQATT, CDR2 SNEGSKA (reference sequence). The ends were cut back, 4 bases at V and 6 bases at J, with 8 bases in the middle. The CDR3 DNA is TGCAGTGCTAACCGGGGGGATACGCAGTATTTT. It encodes CSANRGDTQYF.

The chain has TRBV7-2 and TRBJ2-3, with 11 bases lining up with TRBD2. The CDR3 is 15 residues long. V dropped 1 base and J dropped 6; count of bases not matched to a gene: 3. Germline loops: CDR1 SGHTA, CDR2 FQGNSA. CDR3 sequence: CASSLVTSGSDTQYF. The CDR3 bases are TGTGCCAGCAGCTTAGTTACTAGCGGGAGTGATACGCAGTATTTT.

The V and J genes are TRBV5-1 and TRBJ2-5, with TRBD2 matching over 14 bases. J was trimmed by 0 bases and V by 2 bases; bases with no gene match: 12. The CDR3 consists of 20 residues. The germline V gene has CDR1 SGHRS and CDR2 YFSETQ. Written as DNA, the CDR3 is TGCGCCAGCAGCTTTTTGAAGGGACTAGCGGGAGCCTTGTACCAAGAGACCCAGTACTTC. It codes for CASSFLKGLAGALYQETQYF.

The chain recombines TRBV7-3 with TRBJ2-2; 12 bases are a match to TRBD2. This CDR3 spans 15 amino acids. After removal of 5 bases from V and 3 bases from J, the junction contained 1 base not matched to a gene. CDR1 is SGHTA and CDR2 is FQGTGA in the germline V gene. CDR3 amino acids: CASSRLAGDTGELFF. The CDR3 coding sequence is TGTGCCAGCAGCCGACTAGCGGGAGACACCGGGGAGCTGTTTTTT.

The chain combines TRBV19 with TRBJ2-1; D gene unclear. V lost 5 bases, J lost 6 bases, and 17 bases lay in between. This CDR3 is 15 amino acids long. CDR1 and CDR2 (germline): LNHDA, SQIVND (reference sequence). The CDR3 region is CASSSVNRVFNEQFF. The CDR3 DNA reads TGTGCCAGTAGTTCAGTGAACCGGGTCTTCAATGAGCAGTTCTTC.

CDR3 sequence (DNA): TGTGCCAGCCGGAACGTAGACATTTTCTACGGGGAGCTGTTTTTT. It specifies CASRNVDIFYGELFF. The chain links TRBV28 to TRBJ2-2; D is unresolved. CDR1 MDHEN and CDR2 SYDVKM come from the germline V gene. The CDR3 spans 15 residues. V lost 8 bases and J lost 7, with 20 bases in between.

The V gene is TRBV29-1, the J gene TRBJ2-2; D might be TRBD1 (5 bases). This CDR3 has 13 residues. Per the germline V gene, CDR1 is SQVTM and CDR2 is ANQGSEA. Trimming left V 3 bases short and J 7 bases short, with 12 bases between. CDR3 nucleotides: TGCAGCGTTGATCTTCAGGGTTTCGGGGAGCTGTTTTTT. Its protein product is CSVDLQGFGELFF.

J is TRBJ2-1 and V is TRBV4-1, with TRBD1 matching 7 bases. The CDR3 loop spans 17 amino acids. After removal of 3 bases from V and 7 bases from J, the junction contained 15 bases not matched to a gene. CDR1 and CDR2 (germline): MGHRA, YSYEKL. CDR3 sequence: CASSHLTGRGTANEQFF. The CDR3 nucleotides read TGCGCCAGCAGCCACCTGACAGGGAGAGGCACGGCAAATGAGCAGTTCTTC.

V gene TRBV9 combines with J gene TRBJ2-1; 14 bases line up with TRBD2. The V and J ends lost 0 bases and 8 bases, in that order; junction bases with no gene match: 7. Germline V gene sequence: CDR1 SGDLS, CDR2 YYNGEE. This CDR3 comprises 17 residues. CDR3 coding DNA: TGTGCCAGCAGCGTAGCTACGCGACTAGCGGGAGGGTATGAGCAGTTCTTC. Translating it yields CASSVATRLAGGYEQFF.

This sequence joins TRBV5-4 and TRBJ2-1, with 7 bases lining up with TRBD2. This CDR3 is 12 amino acids long. J was trimmed by 10 bases and V by 6 bases; bases with no gene match: 7. In germline, CDR1 is SGHNT, CDR2 YYREEE (reference sequence). In nucleotides, the CDR3 is TGTGCCAGCATCACCCCGGGAGGAGAGCAGTTCTTC. This translates into CASITPGGEQFF.